The entry below describes one TCR beta chain. What it binds is unknown. These data originate in a study of shared clonotypes between healthy human individuals. In the study overall: Researchers assigned three CD4 naive, three CD4 memory, two CD8 naive and one CD8 memory plate to each donor. Overall study results and limits: Genetic and exposure-history diversity was limited by the few donors. Some naive CD4 clonotypes, 4% to 6%, turned up in common across a handful of donors.

Germline CDR1 is MDHEN and CDR2 is SYDVKM. Trimming took 4 bases from V and 6 from J, leaving 9 bases between them. The CDR3 sequence is 13 residues long. Clones were read by immunoSEQ multiplex PCR, and TCRdb kept only the in-frame ones, dropping some. The table shows approximately 1.5 million clones, with 95% to 99% occurring only once. Healthy and HIV-negative, the adult donors had no recent acute infections or vaccinations. Sequenced sample: naive CD4+ T cells sorted from blood. Noted subset: CD45RA+ positively selected. This clonotype was sampled from a man aged 25 to 40 in good health. The chain has TRBV28 and TRBJ1-4; D is undetermined. This chain's CDR3 is CASSSQGYEKLFF. The CDR3 coding sequence is TGTGCCAGCAGTTCCCAAGGGTATGAAAAACTGTTTTTT.